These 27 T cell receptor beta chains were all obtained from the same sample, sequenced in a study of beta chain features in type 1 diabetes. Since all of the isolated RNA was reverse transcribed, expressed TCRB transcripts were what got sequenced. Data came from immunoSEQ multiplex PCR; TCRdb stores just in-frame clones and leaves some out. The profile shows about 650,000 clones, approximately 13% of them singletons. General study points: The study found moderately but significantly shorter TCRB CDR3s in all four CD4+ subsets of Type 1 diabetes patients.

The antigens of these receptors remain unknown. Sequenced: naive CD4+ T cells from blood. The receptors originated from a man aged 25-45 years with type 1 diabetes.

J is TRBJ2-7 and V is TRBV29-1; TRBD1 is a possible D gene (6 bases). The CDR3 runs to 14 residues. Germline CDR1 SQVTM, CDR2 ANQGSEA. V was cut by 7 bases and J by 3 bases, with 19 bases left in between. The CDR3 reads CSATARGTVYEQYF. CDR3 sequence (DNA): TGCAGCGCCACGGCCAGGGGTACGGTCTACGAGCAGTACTTC.

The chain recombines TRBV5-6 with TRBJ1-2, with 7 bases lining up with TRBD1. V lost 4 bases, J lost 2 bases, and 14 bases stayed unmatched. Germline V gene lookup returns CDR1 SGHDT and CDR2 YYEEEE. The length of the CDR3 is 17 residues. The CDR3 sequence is CASSPGQTILTNYGYTF. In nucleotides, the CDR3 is TGTGCCAGCAGCCCGGGACAGACCATACTTACGAACTATGGCTACACCTTC.

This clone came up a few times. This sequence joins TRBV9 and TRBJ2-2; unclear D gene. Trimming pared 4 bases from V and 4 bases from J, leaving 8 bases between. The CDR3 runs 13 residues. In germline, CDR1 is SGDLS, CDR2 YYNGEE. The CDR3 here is CASSLRTTGELFF. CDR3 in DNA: TGTGCCAGCAGCCTGAGGACCACCGGGGAGCTGTTTTTT. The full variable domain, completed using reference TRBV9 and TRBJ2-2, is DSGVTQTPKHLITATGQRVTLRCSPRSGDLSVYWYQQSLDQGLQFLIQYYNGEERAKGNILERFSAQQFPDLHSELNLSSLELGDSALYFCASSLRTTGELFFGEGSRLTVL.

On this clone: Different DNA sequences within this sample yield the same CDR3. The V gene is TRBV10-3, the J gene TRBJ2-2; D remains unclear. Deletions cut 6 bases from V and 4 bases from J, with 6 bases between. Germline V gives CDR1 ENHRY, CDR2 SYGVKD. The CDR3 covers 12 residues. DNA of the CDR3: TGTGCCATCAGCTACTCCACCGGGGAGCTGTTTTTT. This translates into CAISYSTGELFF.

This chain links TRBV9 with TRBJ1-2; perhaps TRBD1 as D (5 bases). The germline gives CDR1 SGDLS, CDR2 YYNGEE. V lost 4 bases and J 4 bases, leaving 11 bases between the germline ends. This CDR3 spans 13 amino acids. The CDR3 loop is CASSPGGTYGYTF. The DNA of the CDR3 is TGTGCCAGCAGCCCCGGGGGGACCTATGGCTACACCTTC.

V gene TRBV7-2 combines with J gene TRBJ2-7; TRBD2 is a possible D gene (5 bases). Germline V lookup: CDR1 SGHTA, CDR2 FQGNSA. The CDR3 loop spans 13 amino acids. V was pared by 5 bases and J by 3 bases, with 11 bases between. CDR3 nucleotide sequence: TGTGCCAGCAGCCCACGAGGGAGCTACGAGCAGTACTTC. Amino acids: CASSPRGSYEQYF.

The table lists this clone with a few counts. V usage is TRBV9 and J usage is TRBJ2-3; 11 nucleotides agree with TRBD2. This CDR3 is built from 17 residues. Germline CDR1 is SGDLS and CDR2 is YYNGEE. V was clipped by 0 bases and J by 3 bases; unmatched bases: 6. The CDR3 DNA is TGTGCCAGCAGCGTAGGTATAGCGGGGGGGCTGACAGATACGCAGTATTTT. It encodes CASSVGIAGGLTDTQYF.

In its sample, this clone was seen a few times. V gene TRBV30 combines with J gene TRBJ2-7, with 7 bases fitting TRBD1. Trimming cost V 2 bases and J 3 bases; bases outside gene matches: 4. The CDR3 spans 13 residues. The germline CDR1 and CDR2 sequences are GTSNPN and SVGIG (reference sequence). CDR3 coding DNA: TGTGCCTGGAGTAACAGGGGAGTCTACGAGCAGTACTTC. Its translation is CAWSNRGVYEQYF.

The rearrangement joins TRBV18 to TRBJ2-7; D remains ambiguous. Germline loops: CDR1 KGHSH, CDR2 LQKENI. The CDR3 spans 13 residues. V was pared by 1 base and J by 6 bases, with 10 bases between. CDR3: CASSPQEQGEQYF. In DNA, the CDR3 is TGTGCCAGCTCACCACAAGAACAAGGCGAGCAGTACTTC.

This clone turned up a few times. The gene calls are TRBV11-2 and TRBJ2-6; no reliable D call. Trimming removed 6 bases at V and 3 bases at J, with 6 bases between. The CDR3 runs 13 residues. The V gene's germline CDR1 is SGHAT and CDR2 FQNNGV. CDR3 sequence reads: CASSPNGANVLTF. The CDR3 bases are TGTGCCAGCAGTCCGAATGGGGCCAACGTCCTGACTTTC.

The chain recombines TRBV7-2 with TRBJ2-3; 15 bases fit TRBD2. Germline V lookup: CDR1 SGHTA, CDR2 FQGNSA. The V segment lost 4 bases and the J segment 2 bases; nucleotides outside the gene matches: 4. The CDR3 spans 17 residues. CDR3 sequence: CASSSGLAGGLTDTQYF. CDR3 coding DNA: TGTGCCAGCAGCTCGGGACTAGCGGGGGGCCTCACAGATACGCAGTATTTT.

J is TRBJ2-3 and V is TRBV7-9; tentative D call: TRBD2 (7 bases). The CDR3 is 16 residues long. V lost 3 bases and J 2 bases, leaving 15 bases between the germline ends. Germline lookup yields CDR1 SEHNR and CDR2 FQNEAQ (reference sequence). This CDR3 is CASSLRRGLNTDTQYF. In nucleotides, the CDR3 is TGTGCCAGCAGCTTGAGGCGGGGGCTTAACACAGATACGCAGTATTTT. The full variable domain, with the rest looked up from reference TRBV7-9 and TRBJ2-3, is DTGVSQNPRHKITKRGQNVTFRCDPISEHNRLYWYRQTLGQGPEFLTYFQNEAQLEKSRLLSDRFSAERPKGSFSTLEIQRTEQGDSAMYLCASSLRRGLNTDTQYFGPGTRLTVL.

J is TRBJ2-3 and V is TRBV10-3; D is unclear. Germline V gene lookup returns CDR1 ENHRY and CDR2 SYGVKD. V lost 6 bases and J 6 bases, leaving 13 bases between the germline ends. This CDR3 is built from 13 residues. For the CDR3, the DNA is TGTGCCATCAGGGGCGAAAACGGGGATACGCAGTATTTT. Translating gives CAIRGENGDTQYF.

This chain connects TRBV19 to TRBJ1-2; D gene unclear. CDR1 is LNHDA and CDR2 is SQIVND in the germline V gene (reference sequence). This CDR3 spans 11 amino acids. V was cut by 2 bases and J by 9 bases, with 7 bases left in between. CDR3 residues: CASSIYTSYTF. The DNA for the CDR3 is TGTGCCAGTAGTATATATACGAGCTACACCTTC.

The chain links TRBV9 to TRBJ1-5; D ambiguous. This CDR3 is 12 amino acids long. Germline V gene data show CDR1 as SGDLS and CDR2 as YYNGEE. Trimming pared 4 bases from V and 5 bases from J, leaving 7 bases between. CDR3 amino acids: CASSSTDQPQHF. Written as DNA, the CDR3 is TGTGCCAGCAGCTCAACAGATCAGCCCCAGCATTTT.

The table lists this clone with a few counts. CDR3 protein: CASSFTDSNQPQHF. The CDR3 DNA sequence: TGTGCCAGCAGTTTTACAGATAGCAATCAGCCCCAGCATTTT. The gene calls are TRBV7-9 and TRBJ1-5; no firm D call. V was trimmed by 6 bases and J by 0 bases, leaving 9 bases between them. The CDR3 contains 14 residues. CDR1 is SEHNR and CDR2 is FQNEAQ in the germline V gene (reference sequence).

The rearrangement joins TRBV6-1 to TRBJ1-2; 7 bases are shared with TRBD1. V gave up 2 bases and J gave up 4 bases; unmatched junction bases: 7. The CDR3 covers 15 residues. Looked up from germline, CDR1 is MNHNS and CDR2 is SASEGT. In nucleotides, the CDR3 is TGTGCCAGCAGTGAACCGGGACAGCACTTCTATGGCTACACCTTC. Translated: CASSEPGQHFYGYTF.

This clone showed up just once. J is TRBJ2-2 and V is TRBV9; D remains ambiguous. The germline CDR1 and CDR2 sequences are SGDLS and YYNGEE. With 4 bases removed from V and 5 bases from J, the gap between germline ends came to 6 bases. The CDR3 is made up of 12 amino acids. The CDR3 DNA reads TGTGCCAGCAGCCCTCAAACCGGGGAGCTGTTTTTT. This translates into CASSPQTGELFF.

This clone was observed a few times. The CDR3 nucleotides are TGTGCCAGCAGCCCGGCCCCGACAGGGCCTAACTATGGCTACACCTTC. Translated, it gives CASSPAPTGPNYGYTF. V is TRBV7-2 and J is TRBJ1-2; 7 positions agree with TRBD1. V was pared by 5 bases and J by 0 bases, with 9 bases of the junction left unmatched. CDR1 and CDR2 from the germline V gene are SGHTA and FQGNSA. CDR3 size: 16 residues.

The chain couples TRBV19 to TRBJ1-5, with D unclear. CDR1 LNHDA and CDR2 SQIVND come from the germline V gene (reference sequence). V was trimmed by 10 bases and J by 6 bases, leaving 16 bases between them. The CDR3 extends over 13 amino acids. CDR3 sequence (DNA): TGTGCCACCGGGCGGGAGGGCGGTCAGCCCCAGCATTTT. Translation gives CATGREGGQPQHF.

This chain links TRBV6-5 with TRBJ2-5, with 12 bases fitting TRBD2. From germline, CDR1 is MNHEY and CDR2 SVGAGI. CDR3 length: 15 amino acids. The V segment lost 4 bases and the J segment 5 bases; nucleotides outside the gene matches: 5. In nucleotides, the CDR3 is TGTGCCAGCAGTTCCGGGACTAGCGGGTCCGAGACCCAGTACTTC. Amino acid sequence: CASSSGTSGSETQYF.

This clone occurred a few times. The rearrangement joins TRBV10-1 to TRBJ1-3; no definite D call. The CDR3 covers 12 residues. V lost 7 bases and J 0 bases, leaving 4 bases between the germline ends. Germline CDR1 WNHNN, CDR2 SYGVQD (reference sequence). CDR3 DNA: TGCGCCAGCATGAGCTCTGGAAACACCATATATTTT. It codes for CASMSSGNTIYF.

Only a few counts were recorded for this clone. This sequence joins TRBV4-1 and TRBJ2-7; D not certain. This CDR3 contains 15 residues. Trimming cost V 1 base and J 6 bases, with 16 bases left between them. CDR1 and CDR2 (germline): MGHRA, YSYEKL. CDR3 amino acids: CASSQATLTAGEQYF. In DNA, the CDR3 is TGCGCCAGCAGCCAAGCCACCCTGACGGCAGGCGAGCAGTACTTC.

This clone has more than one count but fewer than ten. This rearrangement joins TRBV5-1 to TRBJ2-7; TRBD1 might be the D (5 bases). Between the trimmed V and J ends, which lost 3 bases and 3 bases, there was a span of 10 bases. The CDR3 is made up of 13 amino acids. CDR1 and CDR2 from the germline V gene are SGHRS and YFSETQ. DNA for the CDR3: TGCGCCAGCAGCTCTGTAACAGGCTACGAGCAGTACTTC. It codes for CASSSVTGYEQYF.

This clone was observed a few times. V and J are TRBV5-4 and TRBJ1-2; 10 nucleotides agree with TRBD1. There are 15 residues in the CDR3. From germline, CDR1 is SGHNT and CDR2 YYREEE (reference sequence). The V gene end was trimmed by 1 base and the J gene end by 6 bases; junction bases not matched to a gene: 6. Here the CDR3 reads CASSLKGTGEHGYTF. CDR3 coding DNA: TGTGCCAGCAGCTTGAAAGGGACAGGGGAACATGGCTACACCTTC.

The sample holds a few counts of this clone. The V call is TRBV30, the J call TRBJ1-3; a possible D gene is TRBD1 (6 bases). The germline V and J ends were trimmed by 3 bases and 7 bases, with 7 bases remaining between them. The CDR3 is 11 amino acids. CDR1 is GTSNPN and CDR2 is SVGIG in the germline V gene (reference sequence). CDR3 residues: CAWRTGNTIYF. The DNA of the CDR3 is TGTGCCTGGAGAACAGGGAACACCATATATTTT. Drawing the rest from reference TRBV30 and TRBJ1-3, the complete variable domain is SQTIHQWPATLVQPVGSPLSLECTVEGTSNPNLYWYRQAAGRGLQLLFYSVGIGQISSEVPQNLSASRPQDRQFILSSKKLLLSDSGFYLCAWRTGNTIYFGEGSWLTVV.

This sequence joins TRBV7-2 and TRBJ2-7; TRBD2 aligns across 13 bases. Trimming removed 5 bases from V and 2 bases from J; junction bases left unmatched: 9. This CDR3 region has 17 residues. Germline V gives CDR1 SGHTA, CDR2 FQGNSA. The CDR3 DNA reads TGTGCCAGCAGCAAGTTGGGACTAGCGGGGCGACCCTACGAGCAGTACTTC. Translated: CASSKLGLAGRPYEQYF.